This T cell receptor beta chain was sequenced in a study of graft-versus-host responses after intestinal transplantation. For the study at large: Every one of the recipients received anti-thymocyte globulin induction and afterwards took tacrolimus and steroids for roughly 3 years.

Study-level results: Graft-donor T cell macrochimerism coincided with high graft-versus-host to host-versus-graft clonal ratios in allografts.

Worth noting for this clone: The antigen remains undetermined.

V lost 2 bases to trimming and J lost 8 bases, with 11 bases between them. Germline CDR1 reads SGHNT; CDR2 reads YYREEE (reference sequence). The CDR3 is made up of 13 amino acids. Assay used: immunoSEQ multiplex PCR; TCRdb lists only in-frame clones, some missing. The sample has about 47,000 clones, over 85% seen once. The TCR was taken from a human patient who received an intestinal transplant, so some T cells may come from the graft donor. The V gene is TRBV5-4, the J gene TRBJ2-1; D is ambiguous. The sequencing here drew on PBMCs, taken 750 to 800 days after a first intestinal transplant, on the day of a second. CDR3 in DNA: TGTGCCAGCAGCTTTCTAGGAGCCGATGAGCAGTTCTTC. Translation gives CASSFLGADEQFF.